Below, 20 T cell receptor beta chains from the same sample are listed, as sequenced in a study of monozygotic twins with cystic fibrosis (dated by TCRdb to the early 2020s). Library preparation used the immunoSEQ multiplex PCR assay. As stored in TCRdb, this immuneACCESS dataset retains in-frame rearrangements with V and J assigned. A fraction of the clones does not appear; measured against another copy, unresolved V genes explain less than half of the discrepancy, and the remainder lacks a known reason. The table for this sample lists around 27,000 clones; roughly nine tenths of them were counted only once. The top ten clones comprise 0.54% of the sample. The sequenced material came from blood. The receptors come from a girl aged 2 to 10 with cystic fibrosis.

The rearrangement joins TRBV6-5 to TRBJ2-7; D is ambiguous. Looked up from germline, CDR1 is MNHEY and CDR2 is SVGAGI. The CDR3 sequence is 14 residues long. Trimming removed 0 bases at V and 5 bases at J, with 11 bases between. CDR3 coding DNA: TGTGCCAGCAGTTACTCGTACGGTGTCGACGAGCAGTACTTC. This sequence encodes CASSYSYGVDEQYF.

This clone occurred once. This chain links TRBV13 with TRBJ2-3; the D call may be TRBD1 or TRBD2 (5 bases each). Germline V CDR1 and CDR2: PRHDT, FYEKMQ (reference sequence). The CDR3 is 14 residues long. V dropped 6 bases and J dropped 6 bases, with 16 bases sitting between them. The CDR3 DNA is TGTGCCAGCAGAGAGACCTTCGGGGCTGATACGCAGTATTTT. This codes for CASRETFGADTQYF.

The chain carries TRBV11-3 and TRBJ2-7; possibly TRBD1 for D (6 bases). Germline lookup yields CDR1 SGHNT and CDR2 YENEEA. The V end lost 5 bases, the J end lost 4 bases, and 12 bases lay between the germline ends. The CDR3 consists of 13 residues. The CDR3 loop is CASSRPDSYEQYF. The CDR3 coding sequence is TGTGCCAGCAGCCGCCCGGACAGTTACGAGCAGTACTTC.

The sample holds one count of this clone. The rearrangement joins TRBV5-5 to TRBJ1-6; possible D gene TRBD1, 6 bases. Germline V CDR1 and CDR2: SGHKS, YYEKEE (reference sequence). Trimming removed 1 base from V and 16 bases from J, with 21 bases in between. This CDR3 spans 15 amino acids. Written as DNA, the CDR3 is TGTGCCAGCAGCTTGCGGCGGGGGCCTGTTGACGGACTCCACTTT. Protein product: CASSLRRGPVDGLHF.

The J gene is TRBJ2-5, the V gene TRBV2, with a possible D match to TRBD2 (5 bases). The V and J ends lost 2 bases and 1 base respectively, with 14 bases between them. Per the germline V gene, CDR1 is SNHLY and CDR2 is FYNNEI. The CDR3 is made up of 16 amino acids. The CDR3 loop is CASSEWTAGPQETQYF. The CDR3 nucleotides are TGTGCCAGCAGTGAATGGACGGCGGGCCCCCAAGAGACCCAGTACTTC.

This sequence joins TRBV7-3 and TRBJ2-5; 8 bases map to TRBD2. V shed 5 bases and J 4 bases; nucleotides not matched to a gene: 12. There are 16 residues in the CDR3. The germline V gene has CDR1 SGHTA and CDR2 FQGTGA. The CDR3 DNA sequence: TGTGCCAGCAGCCAAGGGGTAGCGGGGCTGTCAGAGACCCAGTACTTC. This sequence encodes CASSQGVAGLSETQYF.

This chain uses TRBV11-3 with TRBJ2-7, with D tentatively TRBD2 (6 bases). The CDR3 is 17 amino acids. The germline CDR1 and CDR2 sequences are SGHNT and YENEEA. The ends were cut back, 1 base at V and 1 base at J, with 17 bases in the middle. This chain's CDR3 is CASSLGEGKGGSYEQYF. The CDR3 coding sequence is TGTGCCAGCAGCTTAGGTGAGGGTAAGGGAGGTTCCTACGAGCAGTACTTC.

The V call is TRBV4-2, the J call TRBJ2-3; D is uncertain. The CDR3 runs to 14 residues. The germline CDR1 and CDR2 sequences are LGHNA and YNFKEQ. V was shortened by 0 bases and J by 4 bases, with 8 bases between the two germline ends. This CDR3 reads CASSQDLRADTQYF. The CDR3, as DNA: TGTGCCAGCAGCCAAGATCTTAGGGCAGATACGCAGTATTTT.

This clone was detected only once. This chain joins TRBV7-8 and TRBJ2-3; D might be TRBD2 (5 bases). V was cut by 3 bases and J by 2 bases, with 6 bases left in between. The germline CDR1 and CDR2 sequences are SGHVS and FQNEAQ. The CDR3 is 13 residues long. The CDR3 sequence is CASSFGVTDTQYF. For the CDR3, the DNA is TGTGCCAGCAGCTTCGGGGTCACAGATACGCAGTATTTT.

This chain uses TRBV29-1 with TRBJ2-3; D remains ambiguous. Germline CDR1 is SQVTM and CDR2 is ANQGSEA. The CDR3 totals 12 residues. The V and J ends lost 8 bases and 3 bases respectively, with 12 bases between them. CDR3 nucleotide sequence: TGCAGCCACCGGAGAGGAACAGATACGCAGTATTTT. The encoded protein is CSHRRGTDTQYF.

This chain uses TRBV10-3 with TRBJ2-2; a weak D match, TRBD2 (6 bases). The CDR3 runs to 12 residues. CDR1 and CDR2 (germline): ENHRY, SYGVKD. V lost 8 bases and J 6 bases, leaving 10 bases between the germline ends. The CDR3 here is CAISRGAGELFF. Written as DNA, the CDR3 is TGTGCCATCTCCCGCGGGGCCGGGGAGCTGTTTTTT.

This sequence joins TRBV2 and TRBJ2-2, with TRBD1 as a possible D gene (5 bases). The CDR3 runs 14 residues. Looked up from germline, CDR1 is SNHLY and CDR2 is FYNNEI. Trimming removed 5 bases at V and 1 base at J, with 8 bases between. The CDR3 region has the DNA TGTGCCAGCAGTATCGGACAGAACACCGGGGAGCTGTTTTTT. Translation: CASSIGQNTGELFF.

The chain uses TRBV27 and TRBJ1-2; the D is unclear. The CDR3 is 11 residues long. V was cut by 8 bases and J by 8 bases, with 12 bases left in between. CDR1 and CDR2 (germline): MNHEY, SMNVEV (reference sequence). DNA for the CDR3: TGTGCCAGCTCCAACGGCATAGGCTACACCTTC. It translates to CASSNGIGYTF.

V gene TRBV7-9 combines with J gene TRBJ2-5, with 15 nucleotides matching TRBD2. V shed 4 bases, J shed 5 bases, and the junction held 11 bases outside the gene matches. Germline CDR1 is SEHNR and CDR2 is FQNEAQ (reference sequence). The CDR3 is 18 amino acids. The CDR3 sequence: CASSSGLAGGRKMETQYF. The CDR3 coding sequence is TGTGCCAGCAGCTCCGGACTAGCGGGGGGGCGGAAGATGGAGACCCAGTACTTC.

This chain joins TRBV10-3 and TRBJ2-5; a weak D match, TRBD1 (6 bases). This CDR3 is built from 12 residues. V shed 3 bases and J shed 4 bases, with 6 bases lying between them. The germline V gene has CDR1 ENHRY and CDR2 SYGVKD. This chain's CDR3 is CAISDRGETQYF. The DNA for the CDR3 is TGTGCCATCAGTGACAGGGGAGAGACCCAGTACTTC.

The V call is TRBV11-1, the J call TRBJ2-3; TRBD2 is a possible D gene (7 bases). V dropped 1 base and J dropped 4 bases, with 12 bases sitting between them. The CDR3 consists of 15 residues. Germline V gives CDR1 SGHAT, CDR2 FQDESV (reference sequence). CDR3 bases: TGTGCCAGCAGCTTAGAGGGGGGGCGGGCAGATACGCAGTATTTT. Translation gives CASSLEGGRADTQYF.

The chain carries TRBV25-1 and TRBJ2-7; the D is unclear. Trimming stripped 7 bases from V and 0 bases from J, with 10 bases between. The germline V gene encodes CDR1 MGHDK and CDR2 SYGVNS. The CDR3 runs to 13 residues. The CDR3 bases are TGTGCCAGCAATAACCCGGGCTCCTACGAGCAGTACTTC. This translates into CASNNPGSYEQYF.

The chain couples TRBV5-1 to TRBJ1-6; D is uncertain. The CDR3 is 16 residues long. Looked up from germline, CDR1 is SGHRS and CDR2 is YFSETQ. The germline V and J ends were trimmed by 4 bases and 7 bases, with 18 bases remaining between them. The CDR3 coding sequence is TGCGCCAGCAGCACTACAGCAGACTGGCGGAATTCACCCCTCCACTTT. It translates to CASSTTADWRNSPLHF. Looking up the rest from reference TRBV5-1 and TRBJ1-6 gives the full variable domain: KAGVTQTPRYLIKTRGQQVTLSCSPISGHRSVSWYQQTPGQGLQFLFEYFSETQRNKGNFPGRFSGRQFSNSRSEMNVSTLELGDSALYLCASSTTADWRNSPLHFGNGTRLTVT.

The chain employs TRBV7-3 and TRBJ2-1; TRBD2 agrees at 8 bases. The CDR3 loop spans 14 amino acids. V was clipped by 2 bases and J by 6 bases; unmatched bases: 3. Germline CDR1 SGHTA, CDR2 FQGTGA. The CDR3 DNA reads TGTGCCAGCAGCTTAGCCGGGACTAGCAATGAGCAGTTCTTC. Its translation is CASSLAGTSNEQFF.

This chain joins TRBV5-1 and TRBJ2-5; 7 bases match TRBD1. With V trimmed by 1 base and J by 2 bases, 8 bases remained unmatched. The CDR3 extends over 16 amino acids. Germline V gene data show CDR1 as SGHRS and CDR2 as YFSETQ. In DNA, the CDR3 is TGCGCCAGCAGCTTGTGGCCGGGACAGAGACAAGAGACCCAGTACTTC. Translated: CASSLWPGQRQETQYF.